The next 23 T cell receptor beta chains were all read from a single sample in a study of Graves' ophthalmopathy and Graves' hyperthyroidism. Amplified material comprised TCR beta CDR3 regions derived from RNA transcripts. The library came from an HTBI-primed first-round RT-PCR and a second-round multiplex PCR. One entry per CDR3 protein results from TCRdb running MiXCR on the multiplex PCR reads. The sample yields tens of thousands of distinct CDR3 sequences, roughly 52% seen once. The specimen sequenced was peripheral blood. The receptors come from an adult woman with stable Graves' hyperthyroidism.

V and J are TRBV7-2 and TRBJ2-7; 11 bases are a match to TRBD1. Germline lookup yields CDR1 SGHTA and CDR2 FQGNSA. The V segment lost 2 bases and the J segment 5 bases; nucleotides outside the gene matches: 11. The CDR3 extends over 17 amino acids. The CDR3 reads CASSLRHQGQGGDEQYF. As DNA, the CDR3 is TGTGCCAGCAGCTTACGGCACCAGGGACAGGGGGGCGACGAGCAGTACTTC. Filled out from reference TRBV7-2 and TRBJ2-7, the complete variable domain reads GAGVSQSPSNKVTEKGKDVELRCDPISGHTALYWYRQSLGQGLEFLIYFQGNSAPDKSGLPSDRFSAERTGGSVSTLTIQRTQQEDSAVYLCASSLRHQGQGGDEQYFGPGTRLTVT.

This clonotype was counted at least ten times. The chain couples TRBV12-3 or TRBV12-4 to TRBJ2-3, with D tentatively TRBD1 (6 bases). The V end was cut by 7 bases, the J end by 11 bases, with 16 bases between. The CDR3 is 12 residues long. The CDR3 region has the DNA TGTGCCAGCAATACACTCCCGGGACAGCAGTATTTT. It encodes CASNTLPGQQYF.

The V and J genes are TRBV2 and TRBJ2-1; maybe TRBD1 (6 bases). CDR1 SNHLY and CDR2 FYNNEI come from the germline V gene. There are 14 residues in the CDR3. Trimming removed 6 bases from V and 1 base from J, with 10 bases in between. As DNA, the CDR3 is TGTGCCAGCAGGCCGGACAGATCCTACAATGAGCAGTTCTTC. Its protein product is CASRPDRSYNEQFF.

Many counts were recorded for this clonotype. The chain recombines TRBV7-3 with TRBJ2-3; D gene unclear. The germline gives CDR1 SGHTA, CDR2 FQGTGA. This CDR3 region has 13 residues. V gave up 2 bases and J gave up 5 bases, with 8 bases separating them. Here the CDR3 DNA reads TGTGCCAGCAGCTTATGGCCAGGAGATACGCAGTATTTT. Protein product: CASSLWPGDTQYF.

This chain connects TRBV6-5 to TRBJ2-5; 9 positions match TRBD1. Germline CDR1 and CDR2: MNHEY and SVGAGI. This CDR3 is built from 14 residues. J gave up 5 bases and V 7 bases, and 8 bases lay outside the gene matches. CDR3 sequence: CASTQQGARETQYF. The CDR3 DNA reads TGTGCCAGCACCCAACAGGGGGCGCGGGAGACCCAGTACTTC.

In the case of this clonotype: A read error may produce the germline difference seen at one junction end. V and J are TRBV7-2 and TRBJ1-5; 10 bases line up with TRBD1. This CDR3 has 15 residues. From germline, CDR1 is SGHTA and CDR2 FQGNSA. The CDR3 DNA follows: TGCGCCAGCAGCTCTGGGACAGGGGGCAATCAGCCCCAGCATTTT. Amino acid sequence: CASSSGTGGNQPQHF.

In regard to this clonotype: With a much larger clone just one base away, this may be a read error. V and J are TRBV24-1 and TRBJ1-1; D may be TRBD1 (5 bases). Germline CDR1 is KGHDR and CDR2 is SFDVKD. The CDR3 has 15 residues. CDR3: CASSMGGFRVAEAFF. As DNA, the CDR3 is TGTGCCAGCAGTATGGGGGGGTTTAGGGTGGCTGAAGCTTTCTTT.

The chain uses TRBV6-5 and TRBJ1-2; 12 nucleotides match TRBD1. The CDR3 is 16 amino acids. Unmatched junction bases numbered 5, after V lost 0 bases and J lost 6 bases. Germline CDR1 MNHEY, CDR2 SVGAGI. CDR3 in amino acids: CASSYSPGQGADGYTF. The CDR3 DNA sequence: TGTGCCAGCAGTTACTCCCCGGGACAGGGGGCGGATGGCTACACCTTC.

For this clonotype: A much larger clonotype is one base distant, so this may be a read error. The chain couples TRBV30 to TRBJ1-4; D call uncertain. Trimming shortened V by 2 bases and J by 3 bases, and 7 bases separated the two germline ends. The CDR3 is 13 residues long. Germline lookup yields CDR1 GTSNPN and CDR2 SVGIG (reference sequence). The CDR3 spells CAWSIYANEKLFF. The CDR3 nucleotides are TGTGCCTGGAGTATATACGCTAATGAAAAACTGTTTTTT.

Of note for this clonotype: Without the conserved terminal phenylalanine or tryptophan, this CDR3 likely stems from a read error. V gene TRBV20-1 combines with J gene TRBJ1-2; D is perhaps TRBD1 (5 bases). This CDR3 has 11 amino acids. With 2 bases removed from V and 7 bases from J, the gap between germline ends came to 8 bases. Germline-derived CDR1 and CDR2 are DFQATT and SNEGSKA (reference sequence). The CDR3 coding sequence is TGCAGTGCTAGACAGGGCTCTGGCTACACCTCC. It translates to CSARQGSGYTS.

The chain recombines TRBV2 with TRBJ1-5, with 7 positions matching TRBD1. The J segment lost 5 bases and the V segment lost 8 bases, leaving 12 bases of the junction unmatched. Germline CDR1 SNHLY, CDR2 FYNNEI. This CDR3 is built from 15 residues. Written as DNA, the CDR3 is TGTGCCAGCGTTCAGGGGACAGCGGGTCATCAGCCCCAGCATTTT. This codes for CASVQGTAGHQPQHF.

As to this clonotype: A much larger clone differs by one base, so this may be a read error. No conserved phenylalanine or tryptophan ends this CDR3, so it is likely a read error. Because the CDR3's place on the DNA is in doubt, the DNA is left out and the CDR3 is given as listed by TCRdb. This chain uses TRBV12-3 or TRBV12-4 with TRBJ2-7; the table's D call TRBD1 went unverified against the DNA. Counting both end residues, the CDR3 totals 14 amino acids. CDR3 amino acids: CASSLSGSPYEQHL.

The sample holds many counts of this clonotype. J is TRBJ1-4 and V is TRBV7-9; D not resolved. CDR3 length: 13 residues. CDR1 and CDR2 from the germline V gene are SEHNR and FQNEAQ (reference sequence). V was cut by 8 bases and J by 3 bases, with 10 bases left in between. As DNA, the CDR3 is TGTGCCAGCTCAGAGACCCCTAATGAAAAACTGTTTTTT. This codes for CASSETPNEKLFF.

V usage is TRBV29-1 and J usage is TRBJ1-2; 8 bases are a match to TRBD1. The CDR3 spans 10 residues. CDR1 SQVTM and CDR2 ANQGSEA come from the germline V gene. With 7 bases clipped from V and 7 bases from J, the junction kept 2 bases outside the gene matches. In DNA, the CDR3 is TGCAGCGCTGACAGGGGTGGCTACACCTTC. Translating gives CSADRGGYTF.

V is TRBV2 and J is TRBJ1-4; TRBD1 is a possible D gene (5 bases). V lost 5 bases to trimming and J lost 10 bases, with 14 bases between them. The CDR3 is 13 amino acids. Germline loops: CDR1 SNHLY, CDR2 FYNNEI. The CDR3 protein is CASSLDRDGKLFF. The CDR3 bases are TGTGCCAGCAGTTTAGACCGGGACGGAAAACTGTTTTTT.

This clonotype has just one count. CDR3 in amino acids: CASSEASTSPSGANVLTF. The CDR3 coding sequence is TGTGCCAGCAGTGAAGCTTCGACAAGCCCTTCTGGGGCCAACGTCCTGACTTTC. This chain links TRBV6-1 with TRBJ2-6; D is uncertain. Germline CDR1 reads MNHNS; CDR2 reads SASEGT. This CDR3 is 18 amino acids long. V was shortened by 0 bases and J by 1 base, with 13 bases between the two germline ends.

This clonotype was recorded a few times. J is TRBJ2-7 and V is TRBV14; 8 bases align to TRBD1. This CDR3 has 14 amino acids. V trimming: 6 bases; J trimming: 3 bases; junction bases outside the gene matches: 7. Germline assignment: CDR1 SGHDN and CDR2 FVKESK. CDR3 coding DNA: TGTGCCAGCAGTTTGGACAGGGTGATCTACGAGCAGTACTTC. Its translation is CASSLDRVIYEQYF.

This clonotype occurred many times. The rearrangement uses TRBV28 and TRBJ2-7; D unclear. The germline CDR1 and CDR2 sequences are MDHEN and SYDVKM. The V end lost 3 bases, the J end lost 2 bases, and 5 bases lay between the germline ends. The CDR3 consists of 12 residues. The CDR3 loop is CASSLTAYEQYF. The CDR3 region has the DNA TGTGCCAGCAGTTTGACTGCCTACGAGCAGTACTTC.

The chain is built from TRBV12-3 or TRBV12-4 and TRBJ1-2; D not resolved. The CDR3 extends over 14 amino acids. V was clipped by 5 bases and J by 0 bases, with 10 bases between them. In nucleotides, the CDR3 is TGTGCCAGCAGTCCCATTGGCCCTAACTATGGCTACACCTTC. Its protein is CASSPIGPNYGYTF.

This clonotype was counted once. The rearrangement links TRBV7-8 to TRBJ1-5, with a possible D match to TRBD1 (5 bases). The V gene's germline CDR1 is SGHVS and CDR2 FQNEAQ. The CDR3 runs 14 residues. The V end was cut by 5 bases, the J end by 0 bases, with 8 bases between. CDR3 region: CASSHGTSNQPQHF. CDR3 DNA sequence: TGTGCCAGCAGCCATGGGACTAGCAATCAGCCCCAGCATTTT.

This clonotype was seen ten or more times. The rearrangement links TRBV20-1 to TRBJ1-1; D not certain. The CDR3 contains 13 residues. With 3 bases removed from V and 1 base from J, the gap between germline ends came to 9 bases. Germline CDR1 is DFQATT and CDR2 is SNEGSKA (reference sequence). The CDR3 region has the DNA TGCAGTGCTAGTTCTGGTGGGAACACTGAAGCTTTCTTT. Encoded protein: CSASSGGNTEAFF.

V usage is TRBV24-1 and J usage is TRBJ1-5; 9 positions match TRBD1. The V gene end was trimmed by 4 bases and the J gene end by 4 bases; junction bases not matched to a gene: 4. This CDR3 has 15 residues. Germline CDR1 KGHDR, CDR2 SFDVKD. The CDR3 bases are TGTGCCACCAGTGAACCCGGGACAGGGAATCAGCCCCAGCATTTT. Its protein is CATSEPGTGNQPQHF.

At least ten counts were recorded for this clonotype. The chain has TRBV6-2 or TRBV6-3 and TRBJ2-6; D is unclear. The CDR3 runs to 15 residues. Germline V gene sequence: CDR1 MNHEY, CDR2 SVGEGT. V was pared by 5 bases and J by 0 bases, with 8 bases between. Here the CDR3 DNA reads TGTGCCAGCAGTCAAGATAGCTCTGGGGCCAACGTCCTGACTTTC. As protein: CASSQDSSGANVLTF.